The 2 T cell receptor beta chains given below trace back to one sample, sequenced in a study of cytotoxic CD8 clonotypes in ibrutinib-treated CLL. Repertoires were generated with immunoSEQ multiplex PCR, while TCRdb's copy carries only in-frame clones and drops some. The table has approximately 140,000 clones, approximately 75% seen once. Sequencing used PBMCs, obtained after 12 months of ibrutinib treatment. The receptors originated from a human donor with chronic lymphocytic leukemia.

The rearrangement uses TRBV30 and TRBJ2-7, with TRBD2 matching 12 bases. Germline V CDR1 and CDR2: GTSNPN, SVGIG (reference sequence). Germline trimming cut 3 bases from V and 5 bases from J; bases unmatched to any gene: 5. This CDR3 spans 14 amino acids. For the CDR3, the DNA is TGTGCCTGGAGGCGACTAGCGGGGGCAGACGAGCAGTACTTC. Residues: CAWRRLAGADEQYF.

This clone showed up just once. CDR3 amino acids: CATSPRLGKETQYF. The CDR3 region has the DNA TGTGCCACCAGCCCGCGACTAGGGAAAGAGACCCAGTACTTC. The chain joins TRBV15 to TRBJ2-5; D may be TRBD2 (6 bases). V was shortened by 5 bases and J by 3 bases, with 13 bases between the two germline ends. The germline gives CDR1 LNHNV, CDR2 YYDKDF (reference sequence). This CDR3 is 14 amino acids long.